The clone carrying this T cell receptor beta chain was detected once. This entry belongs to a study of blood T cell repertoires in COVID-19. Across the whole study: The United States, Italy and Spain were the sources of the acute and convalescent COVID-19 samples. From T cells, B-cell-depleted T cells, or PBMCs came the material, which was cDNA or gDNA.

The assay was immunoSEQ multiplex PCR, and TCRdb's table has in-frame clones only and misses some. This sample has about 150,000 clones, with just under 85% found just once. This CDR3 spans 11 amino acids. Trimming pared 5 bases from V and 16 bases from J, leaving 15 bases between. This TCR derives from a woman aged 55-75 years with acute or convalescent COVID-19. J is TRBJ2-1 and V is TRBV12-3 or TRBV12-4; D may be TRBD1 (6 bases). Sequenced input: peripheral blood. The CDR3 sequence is CASSNTGSEFF. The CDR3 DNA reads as TGTGCCAGCAGTAACACAGGGTCCGAATTCTTC.